Listed here is a single TCR beta chain. The method was immunoSEQ multiplex PCR; TCRdb's version includes in-frame clones alone and lacks a portion of them. Here the sample spans over 10,000 clones, around 93% being singletons. The data derive from a study of technical replicates of blood from a few donors. The CDR3 length is 14 residues. Germline lookup yields CDR1 MNHEY and CDR2 SVGAGI. Trimming took off 10 bases at V and 8 bases at J, with 23 bases between the two ends. The origin of this receptor is a human donor in good health. The chain employs TRBV6-5 and TRBJ1-2, with D possibly matching TRBD1 (6 bases). The sample was PBMCs. CDR3 amino acids: CATREDSDYRGYTF. The DNA for the CDR3 is TGTGCCACCAGGGAGGACAGTGACTATCGGGGCTACACCTTC.